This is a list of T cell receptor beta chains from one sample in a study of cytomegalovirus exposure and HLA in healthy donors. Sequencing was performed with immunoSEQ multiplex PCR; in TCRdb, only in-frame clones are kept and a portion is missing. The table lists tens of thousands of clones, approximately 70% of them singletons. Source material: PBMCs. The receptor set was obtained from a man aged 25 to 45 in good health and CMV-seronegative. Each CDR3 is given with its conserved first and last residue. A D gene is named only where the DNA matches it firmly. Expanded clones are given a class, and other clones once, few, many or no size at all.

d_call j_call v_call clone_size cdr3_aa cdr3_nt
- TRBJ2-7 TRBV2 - CASRRPPGNPHEQYF TGTGCCAGCAGACGTCCACCAGGGAATCCCCACGAGCAGTACTTC
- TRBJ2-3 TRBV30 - CAWSVGSEDTQYF TGTGCCTGGAGTGTAGGTAGCGAAGATACGCAGTATTTT
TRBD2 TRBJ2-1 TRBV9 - CASSPRLAAYNEQFF TGTGCCAGCAGCCCCAGACTAGCGGCCTACAATGAGCAGTTCTTC
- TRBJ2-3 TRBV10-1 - CASSESPGLTDTQYF TGCGCCAGCAGTGAGTCGCCAGGCCTCACAGATACGCAGTATTTT
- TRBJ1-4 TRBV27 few CASSFLTPPNNEKLFF TGTGCCAGCAGTTTTTTAACCCCGCCTAATAATGAAAAACTGTTTTTT
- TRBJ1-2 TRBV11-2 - CASSLRGNGYTF TGTGCCAGCAGCCTCAGGGGTAATGGCTACACCTTC
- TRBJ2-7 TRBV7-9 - CSSSQGLYEQYF TGTTCCAGCAGCCAAGGACTCTACGAGCAGTACTTC
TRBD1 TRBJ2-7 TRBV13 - CASSPVGQGEPYEQYF TGTGCCAGCAGCCCCGTTGGACAGGGGGAACCCTACGAGCAGTACTTC
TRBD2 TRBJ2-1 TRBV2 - CASSTSGIGYNEQFF TGTGCCAGCAGCACCAGCGGGATAGGGTACAATGAGCAGTTCTTC
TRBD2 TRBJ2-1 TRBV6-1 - CASTTGGREQFF TGTGCCAGCACCACGGGGGGGCGTGAGCAGTTCTTC
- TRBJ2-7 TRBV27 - CASSFLGGDHEQYF TGTGCCAGCAGTTTTCTAGGGGGGGACCACGAGCAGTACTTC